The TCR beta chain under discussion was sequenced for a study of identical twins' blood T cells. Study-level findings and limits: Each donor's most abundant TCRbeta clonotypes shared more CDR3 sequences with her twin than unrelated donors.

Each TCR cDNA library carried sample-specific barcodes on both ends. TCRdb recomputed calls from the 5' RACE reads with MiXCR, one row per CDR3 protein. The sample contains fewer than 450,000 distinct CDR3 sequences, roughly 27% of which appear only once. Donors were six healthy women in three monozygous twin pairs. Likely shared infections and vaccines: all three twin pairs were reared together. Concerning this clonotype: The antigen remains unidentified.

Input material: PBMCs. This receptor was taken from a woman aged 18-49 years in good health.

This CDR3 reads CSAKERTSWHEQFF. CDR3 in DNA: TGCAGTGCTAAGGAGCGGACTAGCTGGCATGAGCAGTTCTTC. The chain couples TRBV20-1 to TRBJ2-1; 8 bases map to TRBD2. Germline V lookup: CDR1 DFQATT, CDR2 SNEGSKA (reference sequence). Germline trimming cut 4 bases from V and 8 bases from J; bases unmatched to any gene: 10. This CDR3 has 14 residues.